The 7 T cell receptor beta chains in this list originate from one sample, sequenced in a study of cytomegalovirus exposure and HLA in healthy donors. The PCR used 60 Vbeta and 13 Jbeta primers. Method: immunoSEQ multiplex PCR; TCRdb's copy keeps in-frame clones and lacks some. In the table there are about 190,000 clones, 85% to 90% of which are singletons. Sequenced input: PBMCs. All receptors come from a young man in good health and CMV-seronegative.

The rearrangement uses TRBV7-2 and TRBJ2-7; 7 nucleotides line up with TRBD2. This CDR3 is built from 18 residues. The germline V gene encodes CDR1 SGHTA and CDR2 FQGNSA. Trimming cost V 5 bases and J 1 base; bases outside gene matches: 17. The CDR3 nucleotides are TGTGCCAGCAGCCCCCGGGGCTCGCGGGGGTTAACGTCCTACGAGCAGTACTTC. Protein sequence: CASSPRGSRGLTSYEQYF.

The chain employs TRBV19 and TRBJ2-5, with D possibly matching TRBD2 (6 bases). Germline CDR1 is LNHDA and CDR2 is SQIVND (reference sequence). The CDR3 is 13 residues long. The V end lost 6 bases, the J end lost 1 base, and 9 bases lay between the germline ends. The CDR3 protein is CASREGFQETQYF. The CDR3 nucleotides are TGTGCCAGTAGGGAGGGCTTCCAAGAGACCCAGTACTTC.

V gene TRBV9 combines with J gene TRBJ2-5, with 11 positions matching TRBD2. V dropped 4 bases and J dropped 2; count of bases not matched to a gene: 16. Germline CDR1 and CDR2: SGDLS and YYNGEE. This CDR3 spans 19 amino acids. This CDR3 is CASSPKGQPGLAVQETQYF. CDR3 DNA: TGTGCCAGCAGCCCCAAGGGGCAACCGGGACTAGCGGTTCAAGAGACCCAGTACTTC.

The CDR3 loop reads CASSRTGGETQYF. CDR3 nucleotide sequence: TGTGCCAGCAGCCGGACAGGGGGCGAGACCCAGTACTTC. The chain has TRBV5-8 and TRBJ2-5; 11 nucleotides align to TRBD1. Trimming at V came to 4 bases and at J to 5 bases, leaving 1 base not matched to a gene. The germline CDR1 and CDR2 sequences are SGHTS and YDEGEE. The CDR3 runs to 13 residues.

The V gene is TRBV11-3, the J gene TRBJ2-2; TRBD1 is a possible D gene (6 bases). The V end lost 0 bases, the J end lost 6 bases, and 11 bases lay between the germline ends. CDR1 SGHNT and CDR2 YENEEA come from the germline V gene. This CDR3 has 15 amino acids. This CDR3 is CASSLDMGQSGELFF. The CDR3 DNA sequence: TGTGCCAGCAGCTTAGATATGGGACAATCCGGGGAGCTGTTTTTT.

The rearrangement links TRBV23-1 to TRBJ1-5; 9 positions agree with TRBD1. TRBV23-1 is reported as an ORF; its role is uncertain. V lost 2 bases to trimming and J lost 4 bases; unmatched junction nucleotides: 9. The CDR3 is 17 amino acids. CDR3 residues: CASSQEDGTGLNQPQHF. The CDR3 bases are TGCGCCAGCAGTCAAGAGGACGGGACAGGGCTAAATCAGCCCCAGCATTTT.

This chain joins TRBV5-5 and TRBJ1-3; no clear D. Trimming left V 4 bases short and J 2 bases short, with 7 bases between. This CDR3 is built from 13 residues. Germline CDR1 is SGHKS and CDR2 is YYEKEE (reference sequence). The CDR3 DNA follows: TGTGCCAGCAGCCGCGCCCCTGGAAACACCATATATTTT. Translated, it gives CASSRAPGNTIYF.